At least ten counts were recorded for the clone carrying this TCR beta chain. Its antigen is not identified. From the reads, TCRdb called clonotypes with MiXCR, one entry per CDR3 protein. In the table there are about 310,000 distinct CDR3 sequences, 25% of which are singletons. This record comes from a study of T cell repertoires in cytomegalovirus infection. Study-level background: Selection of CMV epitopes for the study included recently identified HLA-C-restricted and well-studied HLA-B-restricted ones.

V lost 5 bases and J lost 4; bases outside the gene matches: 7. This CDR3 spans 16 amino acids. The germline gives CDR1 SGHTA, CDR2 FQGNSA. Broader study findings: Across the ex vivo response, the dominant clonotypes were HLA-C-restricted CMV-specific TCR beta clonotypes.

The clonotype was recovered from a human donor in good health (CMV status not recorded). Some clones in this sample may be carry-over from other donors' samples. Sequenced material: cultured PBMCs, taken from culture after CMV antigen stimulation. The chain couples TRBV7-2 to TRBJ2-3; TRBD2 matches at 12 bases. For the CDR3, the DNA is TGTGCCAGCAGCAGAGGAGGACTAGCGGGATCAGATACGCAGTATTTT. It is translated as CASSRGGLAGSDTQYF.